Sequencing of this T cell receptor beta chain was carried out in a study of CD8 T cells in ankylosing spondylitis. V was pared by 5 bases and J by 6 bases, with 15 bases between. This CDR3 region has 14 residues. Germline loops: CDR1 SGHVS, CDR2 FQNEAQ. Library preparation for TCR beta used quantitative 5'-RACE with molecular barcodes. Each CDR3 protein is one row after TCRdb ran MiXCR on the 5' RACE reads. The sample comprises more than 300,000 distinct CDR3 sequences, 9.5% to 13% of which are singletons, and roughly 9.2% rests with the top ten. Study observations and caveats: Significant enrichment of disease-linked clones was reportedly seen in matched ankylosing spondylitis synovial fluid.

In its sample, this clonotype was seen many times. Its antigen is as yet unknown. This chain connects TRBV7-8 to TRBJ2-3; D is perhaps TRBD2 (7 bases). The TCR originated in a female donor with ankylosing spondylitis or in good health (not recorded which). Sequenced input: blood, either unsorted or a sorted T cell fraction (not recorded which). The DNA for the CDR3 is TGTGCCAGCAGCGACGCGGGGGCATCTGATACGCAGTATTTT. Translated: CASSDAGASDTQYF.